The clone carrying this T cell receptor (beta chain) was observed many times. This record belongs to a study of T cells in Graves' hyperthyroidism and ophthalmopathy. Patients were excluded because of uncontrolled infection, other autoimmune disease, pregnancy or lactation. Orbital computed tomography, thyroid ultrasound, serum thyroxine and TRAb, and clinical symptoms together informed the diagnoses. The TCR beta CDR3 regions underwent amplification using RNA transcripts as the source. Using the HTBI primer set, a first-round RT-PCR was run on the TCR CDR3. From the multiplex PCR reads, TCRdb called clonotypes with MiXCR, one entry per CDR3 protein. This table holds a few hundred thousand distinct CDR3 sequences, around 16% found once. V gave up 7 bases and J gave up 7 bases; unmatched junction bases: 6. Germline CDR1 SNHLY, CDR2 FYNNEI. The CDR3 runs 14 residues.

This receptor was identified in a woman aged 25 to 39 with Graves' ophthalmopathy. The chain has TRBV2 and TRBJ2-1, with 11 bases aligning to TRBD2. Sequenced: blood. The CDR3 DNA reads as TGTGCCAGCATGAGGACTAGCGGGCGGAATGAGCAGTTCTTC. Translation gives CASMRTSGRNEQFF.